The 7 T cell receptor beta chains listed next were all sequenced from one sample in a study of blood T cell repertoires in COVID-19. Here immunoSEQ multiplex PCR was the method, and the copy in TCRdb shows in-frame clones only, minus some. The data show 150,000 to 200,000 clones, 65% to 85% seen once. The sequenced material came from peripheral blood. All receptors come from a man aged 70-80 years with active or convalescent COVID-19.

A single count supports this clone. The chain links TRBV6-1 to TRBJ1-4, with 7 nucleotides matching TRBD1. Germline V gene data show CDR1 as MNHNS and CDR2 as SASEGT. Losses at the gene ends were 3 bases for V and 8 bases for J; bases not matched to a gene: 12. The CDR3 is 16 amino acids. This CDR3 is CASSDTDRGLSEKLFF. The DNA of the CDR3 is TGTGCCAGCAGTGATACAGATAGGGGGCTGTCAGAAAAACTGTTTTTT.

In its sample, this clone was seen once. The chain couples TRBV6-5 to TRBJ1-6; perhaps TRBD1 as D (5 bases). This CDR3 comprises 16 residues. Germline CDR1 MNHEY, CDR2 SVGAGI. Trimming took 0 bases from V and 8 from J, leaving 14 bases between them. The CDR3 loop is CASSYSNRLDYSPLHF. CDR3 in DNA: TGTGCCAGCAGTTACTCGAACAGGCTTGACTATTCACCCCTCCACTTT.

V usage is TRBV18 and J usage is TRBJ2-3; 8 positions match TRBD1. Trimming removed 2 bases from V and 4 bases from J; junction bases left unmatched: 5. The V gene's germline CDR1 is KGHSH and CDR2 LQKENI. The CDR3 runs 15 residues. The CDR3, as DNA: TGTGCCAGCTCACCAAGACAGGGGTGGGCAGATACGCAGTATTTT. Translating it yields CASSPRQGWADTQYF. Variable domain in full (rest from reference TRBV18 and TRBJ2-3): NAGVMQNPRHLVRRRGQEARLRCSPMKGHSHVYWYRQLPEEGLKFMVYLQKENIIDESGMPKERFSAEFPKEGPSILRIQQVVRGDSAAYFCASSPRQGWADTQYFGPGTRLTVL.

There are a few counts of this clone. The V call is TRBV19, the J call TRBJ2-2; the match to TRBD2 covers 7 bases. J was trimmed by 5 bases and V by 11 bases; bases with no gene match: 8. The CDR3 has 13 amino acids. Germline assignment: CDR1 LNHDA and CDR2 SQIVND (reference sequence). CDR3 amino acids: CAALGLDTGELFF. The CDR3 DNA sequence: TGTGCCGCTCTAGGACTAGATACCGGGGAGCTGTTTTTT. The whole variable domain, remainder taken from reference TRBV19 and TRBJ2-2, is DGGITQSPKYLFRKEGQNVTLSCEQNLNHDAMYWYRQDPGQGLRLIYYSQIVNDFQKGDIAEGYSVSREKKESFPLTVTSAQKNPTAFYLCAALGLDTGELFFGEGSRLTVL.

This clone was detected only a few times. The CDR3: CASSGSGDEQYF. The CDR3 nucleotides are TGTGCCAGCAGCGGATCAGGGGACGAGCAGTACTTC. V gene TRBV5-4 combines with J gene TRBJ2-7; tentative D call: TRBD1 (6 bases). The CDR3 loop spans 12 amino acids. Germline lookup yields CDR1 SGHNT and CDR2 YYREEE (reference sequence). Between the trimmed V and J ends, which lost 4 bases and 5 bases, there was a span of 10 bases. The full variable domain, in which reference TRBV5-4 and TRBJ2-7 provide the parts outside the CDR3, is ETGVTQSPTHLIKTRGQQVTLRCSSQSGHNTVSWYQQALGQGPQFIFQYYREEENGRGNFPPRFSGLQFPNYSSELNVNALELDDSALYLCASSGSGDEQYFGPGTRLTVT.

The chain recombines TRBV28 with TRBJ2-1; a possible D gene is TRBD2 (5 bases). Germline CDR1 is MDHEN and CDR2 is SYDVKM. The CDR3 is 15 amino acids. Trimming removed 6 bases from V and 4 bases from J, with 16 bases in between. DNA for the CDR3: TGTGCCAGCAGCTTACTAGGCGGGCCTTACAATGAGCAGTTCTTC. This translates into CASSLLGGPYNEQFF.

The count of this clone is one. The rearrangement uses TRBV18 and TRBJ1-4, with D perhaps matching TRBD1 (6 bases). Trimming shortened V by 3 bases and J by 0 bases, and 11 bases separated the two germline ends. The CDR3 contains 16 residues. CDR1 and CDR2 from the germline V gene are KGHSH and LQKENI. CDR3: CASSPGQIATNEKLFF. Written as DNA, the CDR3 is TGTGCCAGCTCACCCGGACAGATTGCAACTAATGAAAAACTGTTTTTT.